The TCR beta chain described here comes from a study of tumor-infiltrating lymphocytes in primary liver carcinoma. Study-wide background: Aged between 30 and 69 years, the patients were men and women. Notes on the study in general: Tumors carried a top-250-clone fraction significantly exceeding that of blood (p = 0.039). Among the pair types, tumor region pairs showed more overlap than tumor-adjacent and tumor-blood pairs.

V was clipped by 5 bases and J by 5 bases, with 13 bases between them. The germline gives CDR1 SGHAT, CDR2 FQNNGV. CDR3 length: 13 residues. Reverse transcription of roughly 480 ng total RNA with a constant-region primer produced TCR beta cDNA. Generation of the TCR beta libraries relied on three nested multiplex PCR rounds using slightly modified ARM-PCR. PCR rounds one and two used TRBV1-TRBV30 forward primers with a C-beta reverse primer for 10 cycles each. One entry per CDR3 protein results from TCRdb running MiXCR on the multiplex PCR reads. The data show 300,000 to 400,000 distinct CDR3 sequences, almost 65% seen once. RNA was extracted from whole blood without cell sorting, alongside germline DNA. In the case of this clonotype: The antigen is unknown.

The chain couples TRBV11-2 to TRBJ2-7; TRBD2 is a possible D gene (6 bases). This clonotype was sampled from a man aged 40-49 years with primary liver carcinoma and hepatitis B virus infection. The sample comprised peripheral blood. The chain's CDR3 is CASSIGGIHEQYF. The CDR3 DNA reads as TGTGCCAGCAGCATAGGCGGGATCCACGAGCAGTACTTC.